This TCR beta chain came from a study of blood T cell repertoires in COVID-19. As for the study in general: The United States, Italy and Spain provided the acute and convalescent COVID-19 samples. In each case, the material was cDNA or gDNA derived from T cells, B-cell-depleted T cells, or PBMCs.

CDR1 and CDR2 from the germline V gene are LNHDA and SQIVND (reference sequence). The CDR3 spans 14 residues. Trimming removed 5 bases from V and 8 bases from J; junction bases left unmatched: 7. In the original workflow: From reference gene primer amplification, estimates of nucleated cell counts were derived. TCRdb's copy holds only in-frame clones and misses some; the assay was immunoSEQ multiplex PCR. V, J and clone size are those of that table, while D and trimming were read from the DNA. The sample lists around 140,000 clones; 81% were seen once. This rearrangement joins TRBV19 to TRBJ2-2; 8 bases map to TRBD1. This TCR derives from a woman between 55 and 75 years old with active or convalescent COVID-19. The specimen sequenced was peripheral blood. CDR3 in amino acids: CASSQTGGLGELFF. The DNA for the CDR3 is TGTGCCAGTAGTCAAACAGGGGGATTAGGGGAGCTGTTTTTT.